A single sample gave rise to the 9 T cell receptor beta chains below, sequenced in a study of blood T cell repertoires in COVID-19. The table came from immunoSEQ multiplex PCR; TCRdb's copy has only in-frame clones and leaves some out. Among more than 110,000 clones listed, around nine tenths were seen once. The material sequenced was peripheral blood. Receptors originate from a human donor in a cohort sampled during active COVID-19.

This chain connects TRBV5-1 to TRBJ2-1; 9 bases line up with TRBD1. The CDR3 runs to 15 residues. Germline-derived CDR1 and CDR2 are SGHRS and YFSETQ. V lost 4 bases, J lost 6 bases, and 8 bases stayed unmatched. CDR3: CASSKPGTGPNEQFF. The CDR3 bases are TGCGCCAGCAGCAAACCCGGGACAGGGCCCAATGAGCAGTTCTTC.

The chain joins TRBV6-5 to TRBJ2-3; TRBD2 agrees at 7 bases. The CDR3 sequence is 13 residues long. Germline loops: CDR1 MNHEY, CDR2 SVGAGI. V was clipped by 8 bases and J by 1 base; unmatched bases: 3. The CDR3 region has the DNA TGTGCCAGCGGGGGGGTCCGCACAGATACGCAGTATTTT. Translating it yields CASGGVRTDTQYF.

CDR3 loop: CASSIDLEQGFNEQFF. CDR3 bases: TGTGCCAGTAGTATAGATCTAGAACAGGGCTTCAATGAGCAGTTCTTC. The rearrangement links TRBV19 to TRBJ2-1, with a weak D call TRBD1 (6 bases). This CDR3 region has 16 residues. Deletions cut 0 bases from V and 6 bases from J, with 15 bases between. The germline V gene encodes CDR1 LNHDA and CDR2 SQIVND (reference sequence).

The V call is TRBV7-9, the J call TRBJ2-7; no firm D call. Germline V gene lookup returns CDR1 SEHNR and CDR2 FQNEAQ (reference sequence). The V end lost 8 bases, the J end lost 0 bases, and 5 bases lay between the germline ends. There are 11 residues in the CDR3. CDR3 in DNA: TGTGCCAGCCGCGGCTCCTACGAGCAGTACTTC. Protein sequence: CASRGSYEQYF. The full variable domain, rest sourced from reference TRBV7-9 and TRBJ2-7, is DTGVSQNPRHKITKRGQNVTFRCDPISEHNRLYWYRQTLGQGPEFLTYFQNEAQLEKSRLLSDRFSAERPKGSFSTLEIQRTEQGDSAMYLCASRGSYEQYFGPGTRLTVT.

The chain is built from TRBV2 and TRBJ2-5; 7 positions agree with TRBD1. CDR1 is SNHLY and CDR2 is FYNNEI in the germline V gene. The CDR3 spans 16 residues. With V trimmed by 7 bases and J by 5 bases, 16 bases remained unmatched. CDR3 amino acids: CASKQSRQGLRETQYF. The CDR3 DNA sequence: TGTGCCAGCAAACAGTCACGACAGGGTCTTAGGGAGACCCAGTACTTC.

This chain's CDR3 is CASSSGGADTQYF. DNA for the CDR3: TGTGCCAGTAGTAGCGGAGGAGCAGATACGCAGTATTTT. V usage is TRBV19 and J usage is TRBJ2-3; D is perhaps TRBD2 (5 bases). V lost 4 bases and J 4 bases, leaving 9 bases between the germline ends. The CDR3 is 13 residues long. Per germline, CDR1 LNHDA and CDR2 SQIVND (reference sequence).

This clone was picked up one time. The rearrangement joins TRBV27 to TRBJ1-5, with D tentatively TRBD1 (5 bases). V was trimmed by 7 bases and J by 6 bases, leaving 13 bases between them. This CDR3 contains 13 residues. CDR1 is MNHEY, CDR2 SMNVEV, per germline (reference sequence). The CDR3 DNA is TGTGCCAGCACCCCCTTCCAGGGTCAGCCCCAGCATTTT. Encoded protein: CASTPFQGQPQHF.

The J gene is TRBJ2-6, the V gene TRBV7-3; TRBD1 matches at 9 bases. CDR1 SGHTA and CDR2 FQGTGA come from the germline V gene. V dropped 4 bases and J dropped 1; count of bases not matched to a gene: 8. The CDR3 covers 18 residues. As DNA, the CDR3 is TGTGCCAGCAGCTCCTCCGGGACAGGGTATTCTGGGGCCAACGTCCTGACTTTC. Amino acids: CASSSSGTGYSGANVLTF.

There are a few counts of this clone. The rearrangement links TRBV4-1 to TRBJ1-1; D is unclear. The CDR3 is 14 residues long. With 1 base removed from V and 4 bases from J, the gap between germline ends came to 10 bases. The V gene's germline CDR1 is MGHRA and CDR2 YSYEKL. The CDR3 reads CASSQAELSTEAFF. CDR3 sequence (DNA): TGCGCCAGCAGCCAAGCGGAGTTATCCACTGAAGCTTTCTTT.